The 21 T cell receptor beta chains listed next were all sequenced from one sample in a study of cytomegalovirus exposure and HLA in healthy donors. PCR primers comprised 60 Vbeta and 13 Jbeta primers. Method: immunoSEQ multiplex PCR; TCRdb's copy keeps in-frame clones and lacks some. The data show about 150,000 clones, around 68% seen once. Sequenced material: PBMCs. The source is a man aged 25 to 40 in good health and CMV-seropositive.

CDR3: CASSQMDRDHEQYF. Written as DNA, the CDR3 is TGTGCCAGCTCCCAAATGGACAGGGACCACGAGCAGTACTTC. The V and J genes are TRBV18 and TRBJ2-7, with 8 bases aligning to TRBD1. With V trimmed by 6 bases and J by 5 bases, 9 bases remained unmatched. CDR3 length: 14 residues. Germline CDR1 reads KGHSH; CDR2 reads LQKENI.

The chain is built from TRBV30 and TRBJ1-4, with D hard to call. CDR1 GTSNPN and CDR2 SVGIG come from the germline V gene (reference sequence). Trimming left V 5 bases short and J 7 bases short, with 20 bases between. The CDR3 is 15 residues long. The CDR3 DNA reads as TGTGCCTGGGATCCTCGCGGGTTAGGAGTTGAAAAACTGTTTTTT. It specifies CAWDPRGLGVEKLFF.

This clone was seen a few times. CDR3 region: CASSKDSGSYSSYEQYF. CDR3 nucleotide sequence: TGTGCCAGCAGTAAAGATAGCGGGTCCTATAGCTCCTACGAGCAGTACTTC. This sequence joins TRBV6-1 and TRBJ2-5, with 7 bases matching TRBD2. The J call may be in error: the DNA end matches TRBJ2-7 better. Germline values: CDR1 MNHNS, CDR2 SASEGT. This CDR3 spans 17 amino acids.

This rearrangement joins TRBV27 to TRBJ2-3; D unclear. The CDR3 totals 15 residues. V gave up 3 bases and J gave up 5 bases, with 15 bases separating them. Germline CDR1 MNHEY, CDR2 SMNVEV (reference sequence). The CDR3 is CASSFFSGDEDTQYF. CDR3 coding DNA: TGTGCCAGCAGTTTTTTCTCTGGAGACGAAGATACGCAGTATTTT.

This chain connects TRBV9 to TRBJ1-1; D not resolved. The CDR3 extends over 16 amino acids. Germline CDR1 reads SGDLS; CDR2 reads YYNGEE. The V end was cut by 0 bases, the J end by 9 bases, with 21 bases between. CDR3 in amino acids: CASSVDPSGGPTQAFF. The CDR3 DNA reads TGTGCCAGCAGCGTAGACCCTTCCGGAGGGCCTACCCAAGCTTTCTTT.

The chain employs TRBV5-4 and TRBJ2-7; TRBD1 matches at 7 bases. J gave up 2 bases and V 0 bases, and 5 bases lay outside the gene matches. This CDR3 spans 15 amino acids. Germline V CDR1 and CDR2: SGHNT, YYREEE (reference sequence). The CDR3 protein is CASSLGQGSTYEQYF. In nucleotides, the CDR3 is TGTGCCAGCAGCTTGGGACAGGGCTCCACCTACGAGCAGTACTTC. The variable domain in full, with the rest retrieved from reference TRBV5-4 and TRBJ2-7, is ETGVTQSPTHLIKTRGQQVTLRCSSQSGHNTVSWYQQALGQGPQFIFQYYREEENGRGNFPPRFSGLQFPNYSSELNVNALELDDSALYLCASSLGQGSTYEQYFGPGTRLTVT.

The chain links TRBV30 to TRBJ1-5, with a possible D match to TRBD1 (6 bases). V dropped 1 base and J dropped 0 bases, with 10 bases sitting between them. The CDR3 extends over 15 amino acids. The V gene's germline CDR1 is GTSNPN and CDR2 SVGIG (reference sequence). The chain's CDR3 is CAWSAGDYSNQPQHF. The CDR3 DNA sequence: TGTGCCTGGAGTGCAGGGGACTATAGCAATCAGCCCCAGCATTTT.

The chain employs TRBV5-1 and TRBJ2-7, with 9 bases that match TRBD2. CDR1 SGHRS and CDR2 YFSETQ come from the germline V gene. The length of the CDR3 is 16 residues. V shed 4 bases and J 2 bases; nucleotides not matched to a gene: 10. The CDR3, as DNA: TGCGCCAGCAGCCAATCAGGACTAGCGCAGACCTACGAGCAGTACTTC. This translates into CASSQSGLAQTYEQYF.

The rearrangement uses TRBV7-6 and TRBJ2-7, with TRBD1 identical over 9 bases. The germline V gene encodes CDR1 SGHVS and CDR2 FNYEAQ. Trimming cost V 5 bases and J 1 base; bases outside gene matches: 12. The CDR3 runs 17 residues. The CDR3 is CASSRSRDREFSYEQYF. CDR3 coding DNA: TGTGCCAGCAGCAGGTCGAGGGACAGGGAATTTTCCTACGAGCAGTACTTC.

The chain recombines TRBV7-3 with TRBJ2-2; D is uncertain. V lost 2 bases and J 11 bases, leaving 18 bases between the germline ends. Germline CDR1 and CDR2: SGHTA and FQGTGA. The length of the CDR3 is 15 residues. CDR3 nucleotide sequence: TGTGCCAGCAGCTTATTTGGCCCGGGTGATTCTGAGCTGTTTTTT. It is translated as CASSLFGPGDSELFF.

This chain links TRBV19 with TRBJ1-1, with D hard to call. The CDR3 is made up of 12 amino acids. V lost 7 bases to trimming and J lost 4 bases, with 10 bases between them. Germline lookup yields CDR1 LNHDA and CDR2 SQIVND (reference sequence). CDR3 amino acids: CASMRSGTEAFF. Written as DNA, the CDR3 is TGTGCCAGTATGAGGAGTGGCACTGAAGCTTTCTTT. The variable domain in full, with the rest retrieved from reference TRBV19 and TRBJ1-1, is DGGITQSPKYLFRKEGQNVTLSCEQNLNHDAMYWYRQDPGQGLRLIYYSQIVNDFQKGDIAEGYSVSREKKESFPLTVTSAQKNPTAFYLCASMRSGTEAFFGQGTRLTVV.

This rearrangement joins TRBV21-1 to TRBJ1-5; the table assigns TRBD1, which was not confirmed against the DNA. TRBV21-1 is recorded as a pseudogene. The CDR3 has 16 residues. The CDR3 DNA follows: TGTGCCAGCAGCGGCCGAAAGGACAGGGGAGGTCAGCCCCAGCATTTT. The encoded protein is CASSGRKDRGGQPQHF.

This clone has only a few counts. CDR3 region: CSAVLAYEQYF. CDR3 DNA: TGCAGTGCTGTACTAGCGTACGAGCAGTACTTC. The chain joins TRBV20-1 to TRBJ2-7, with 7 bases fitting TRBD2. CDR3 length equals 11 residues. Per the germline V gene, CDR1 is DFQATT and CDR2 is SNEGSKA (reference sequence). With V trimmed by 5 bases and J by 4 bases, 2 bases remained unmatched.

V usage is TRBV5-1 and J usage is TRBJ1-3; TRBD1 is a possible D gene (5 bases). With 4 bases removed from V and 0 bases from J, the gap between germline ends came to 14 bases. The CDR3 extends over 16 amino acids. Germline V gene sequence: CDR1 SGHRS, CDR2 YFSETQ. The CDR3 nucleotides are TGCGCCAGCAGCAGATCAGGGCCGATCTCTGGAAACACCATATATTTT. Translating it yields CASSRSGPISGNTIYF.

The chain uses TRBV29-1 and TRBJ1-1; D perhaps matches TRBD1 (6 bases). The CDR3 spans 13 residues. Germline loops: CDR1 SQVTM, CDR2 ANQGSEA. V gave up 4 bases and J gave up 1 base, with 10 bases separating them. The CDR3 DNA sequence: TGCAGCGTTGGTCCACAGGGGAACACTGAAGCTTTCTTT. Protein sequence: CSVGPQGNTEAFF.

This chain joins TRBV13 and TRBJ2-7, with 10 bases identical to TRBD2. The CDR3 length is 15 residues. Germline V gene lookup returns CDR1 PRHDT and CDR2 FYEKMQ (reference sequence). V was clipped by 1 base and J by 1 base; unmatched bases: 1. CDR3 nucleotide sequence: TGTGCCAGCAGCTTAGAACTAGCGGGGTCCTACGAGCAGTACTTC. Translation: CASSLELAGSYEQYF. Complete variable domain (other parts from reference TRBV13 and TRBJ2-7): AAGVIQSPRHLIKEKRETATLKCYPIPRHDTVYWYQQGPGQDPQFLISFYEKMQSDKGSIPDRFSAQQFSDYHSELNMSSLELGDSALYFCASSLELAGSYEQYFGPGTRLTVT.

This clone has only a few counts. The rearrangement joins TRBV11-1 to TRBJ1-1; D not certain. V was clipped by 1 base and J by 3 bases, with 12 bases between them. CDR3 length: 15 amino acids. Germline-derived CDR1 and CDR2 are SGHAT and FQDESV (reference sequence). As DNA, the CDR3 is TGTGCCAGCAGCTTAGGCCCGACGGGGTACACTGAAGCTTTCTTT. This gives the protein CASSLGPTGYTEAFF. The whole variable domain, remainder taken from reference TRBV11-1 and TRBJ1-1, is EAEVAQSPRYKITEKSQAVAFWCDPISGHATLYWYRQILGQGPELLVQFQDESVVDDSQLPKDRFSAERLKGVDSTLKIQPAELGDSAMYLCASSLGPTGYTEAFFGQGTRLTVV.

The chain links TRBV4-1 to TRBJ2-5, with no clear D. CDR3 length: 14 amino acids. CDR1 is MGHRA and CDR2 is YSYEKL in the germline V gene. Trimming took off 3 bases at V and 1 base at J, with 9 bases between the two ends. The CDR3 protein is CASSHPHRQETQYF. The DNA for the CDR3 is TGCGCCAGCAGCCACCCACACCGCCAAGAGACCCAGTACTTC.

This chain joins TRBV30 and TRBJ2-1; D perhaps matches TRBD2 (6 bases). This CDR3 spans 11 amino acids. Germline values: CDR1 GTSNPN, CDR2 SVGIG (reference sequence). Trimming took off 2 bases at V and 9 bases at J, with 8 bases between the two ends. DNA for the CDR3: TGTGCCTGGAGTCCGCGGGGTGAGCAGTTCTTC. This encodes CAWSPRGEQFF.

As DNA, the CDR3 is TGTGCCAGCCCTGAAGAAGAGGGCAGACGGTTCGAAGAGACCCAGTACTTC. This gives the protein CASPEEEGRRFEETQYF. The rearrangement uses TRBV6-1 and TRBJ2-5, with a tentative D call TRBD2 (5 bases). Germline CDR1 is MNHNS and CDR2 is SASEGT. The germline V and J ends were trimmed by 8 bases and 3 bases, with 25 bases remaining between them. This CDR3 has 17 amino acids.

CDR3 DNA sequence: TGTGCCAGCAGCCAATCGGACAGGGCCGGCACTGAAGCTTTCTTT. It yields the protein CASSQSDRAGTEAFF. This rearrangement joins TRBV5-5 to TRBJ1-1, with TRBD1 matching 8 bases. CDR3 size: 15 residues. The junction had 9 bases not matched to a gene; V was cut back by 4 bases and J by 4 bases. From germline, CDR1 is SGHKS and CDR2 YYEKEE (reference sequence).